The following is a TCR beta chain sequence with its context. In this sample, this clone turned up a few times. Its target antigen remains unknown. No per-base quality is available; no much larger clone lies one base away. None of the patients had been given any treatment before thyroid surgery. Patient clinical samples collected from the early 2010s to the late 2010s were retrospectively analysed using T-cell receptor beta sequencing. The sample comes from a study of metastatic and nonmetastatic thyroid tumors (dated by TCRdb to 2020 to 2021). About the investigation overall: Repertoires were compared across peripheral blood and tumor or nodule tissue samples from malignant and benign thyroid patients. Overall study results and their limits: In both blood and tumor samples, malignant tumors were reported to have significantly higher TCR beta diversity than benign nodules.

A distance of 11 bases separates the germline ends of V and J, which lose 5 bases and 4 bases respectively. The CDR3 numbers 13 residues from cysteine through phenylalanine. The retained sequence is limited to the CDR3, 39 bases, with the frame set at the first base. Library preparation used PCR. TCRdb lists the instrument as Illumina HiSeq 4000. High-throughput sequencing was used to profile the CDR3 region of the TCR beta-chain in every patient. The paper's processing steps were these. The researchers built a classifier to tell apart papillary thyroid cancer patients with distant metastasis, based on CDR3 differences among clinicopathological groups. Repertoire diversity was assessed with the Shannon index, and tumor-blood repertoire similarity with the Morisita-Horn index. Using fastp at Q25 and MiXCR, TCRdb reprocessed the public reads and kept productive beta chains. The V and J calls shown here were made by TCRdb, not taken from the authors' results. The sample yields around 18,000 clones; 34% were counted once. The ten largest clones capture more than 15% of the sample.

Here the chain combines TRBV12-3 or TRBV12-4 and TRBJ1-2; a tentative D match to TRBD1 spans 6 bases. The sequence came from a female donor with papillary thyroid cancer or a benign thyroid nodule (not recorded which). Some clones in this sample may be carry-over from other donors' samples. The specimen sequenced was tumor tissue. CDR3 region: CASSLRDTYGYTF. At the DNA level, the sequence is TGTGCCAGCAGTCTCCGGGACACCTATGGCTACACCTTC.